The 8 T cell receptor beta chains listed next were all sequenced from one sample in a study of graft-versus-host responses after intestinal transplantation. The assay was immunoSEQ multiplex PCR, and TCRdb's table has in-frame clones only and misses some. The repertoire holds about 38,000 clones, with 83% as singletons. The sequences come from PBMCs, collected more than 950 days after transplant. These receptors were obtained from a human patient who received an intestinal transplant, so some T cells may come from the graft donor.

The chain uses TRBV20-1 and TRBJ2-1, with D perhaps matching TRBD2 (5 bases). CDR3 length: 11 residues. Looked up from germline, CDR1 is DFQATT and CDR2 is SNEGSKA (reference sequence). V was pared by 4 bases and J by 9 bases, with 10 bases between. The CDR3: CSATTSSEQFF. CDR3 DNA: TGCAGTGCTACCACTAGTTCTGAGCAGTTCTTC.

This chain uses TRBV4-2 with TRBJ2-3, with TRBD2 matching over 14 bases. Losses at the gene ends were 3 bases for V and 4 bases for J; bases not matched to a gene: 0. The CDR3 length is 15 residues. Germline V gene data show CDR1 as LGHNA and CDR2 as YNFKEQ. CDR3 amino acids: CASSQTSGGADTQYF. In nucleotides, the CDR3 is TGTGCCAGCAGCCAGACTAGCGGGGGGGCAGATACGCAGTATTTT.

The chain uses TRBV29-1 and TRBJ2-3; D may be TRBD2 (5 bases). V was clipped by 8 bases and J by 1 base, with 10 bases between them. The V gene's germline CDR1 is SQVTM and CDR2 ANQGSEA. The CDR3 runs 12 residues. The CDR3 here is CSMGSGTDTQYF. CDR3 sequence (DNA): TGCAGCATGGGGAGCGGCACAGATACGCAGTATTTT.

V and J are TRBV9 and TRBJ1-2; the D gene is possibly TRBD1 (5 bases). The CDR3 is 15 amino acids. V dropped 0 bases and J dropped 6 bases, with 15 bases sitting between them. Germline V CDR1 and CDR2: SGDLS, YYNGEE. The CDR3 reads CASSVDGRGEDGYTF. The DNA of the CDR3 is TGTGCCAGCAGCGTAGACGGGAGGGGCGAAGATGGCTACACCTTC.

This clone was seen just once. Germline is not matched at one junction end, which may reflect a read error. The V call is TRBV10-1, the J call TRBJ2-1; 9 bases agree with TRBD2. There are 14 residues in the CDR3. CDR1 WNHNN and CDR2 SYGVQD come from the germline V gene (reference sequence). This CDR3 is CTSSKDSGGNEQFF. The DNA for the CDR3 is TGCACCAGCAGTAAAGATAGCGGGGGTAATGAGCAGTTCTTC.

This clone was picked up one time. The J gene is TRBJ2-2, the V gene TRBV27; D gene ambiguous. The germline V gene encodes CDR1 MNHEY and CDR2 SMNVEV (reference sequence). The CDR3 covers 12 residues. Between the trimmed V and J ends, which lost 2 bases and 6 bases, there was a span of 4 bases. CDR3 in amino acids: CASSLVAGELFF. As DNA, the CDR3 is TGTGCCAGCAGTTTAGTCGCCGGGGAGCTGTTTTTT.

The genes are TRBV7-9 and TRBJ1-3; D call uncertain. The CDR3 runs to 15 residues. V was trimmed by 1 base and J by 0 bases, leaving 7 bases between them. From germline, CDR1 is SEHNR and CDR2 FQNEAQ (reference sequence). CDR3 sequence: CASSLGGNSGNTIYF. CDR3 nucleotide sequence: TGTGCCAGCAGCTTAGGCGGGAACTCTGGAAACACCATATATTTT.

In its sample, this clone was seen a few times. This chain joins TRBV6-4 and TRBJ2-3; TRBD2 aligns across 12 bases. Germline V lookup: CDR1 MRHNA, CDR2 SNTAGT. This CDR3 region has 15 residues. With 4 bases clipped from V and 1 base from J, the junction kept 0 bases outside the gene matches. CDR3 amino acids: CASSGLAGGTDTQYF. DNA of the CDR3: TGTGCCAGCAGTGGACTAGCGGGAGGCACAGATACGCAGTATTTT.